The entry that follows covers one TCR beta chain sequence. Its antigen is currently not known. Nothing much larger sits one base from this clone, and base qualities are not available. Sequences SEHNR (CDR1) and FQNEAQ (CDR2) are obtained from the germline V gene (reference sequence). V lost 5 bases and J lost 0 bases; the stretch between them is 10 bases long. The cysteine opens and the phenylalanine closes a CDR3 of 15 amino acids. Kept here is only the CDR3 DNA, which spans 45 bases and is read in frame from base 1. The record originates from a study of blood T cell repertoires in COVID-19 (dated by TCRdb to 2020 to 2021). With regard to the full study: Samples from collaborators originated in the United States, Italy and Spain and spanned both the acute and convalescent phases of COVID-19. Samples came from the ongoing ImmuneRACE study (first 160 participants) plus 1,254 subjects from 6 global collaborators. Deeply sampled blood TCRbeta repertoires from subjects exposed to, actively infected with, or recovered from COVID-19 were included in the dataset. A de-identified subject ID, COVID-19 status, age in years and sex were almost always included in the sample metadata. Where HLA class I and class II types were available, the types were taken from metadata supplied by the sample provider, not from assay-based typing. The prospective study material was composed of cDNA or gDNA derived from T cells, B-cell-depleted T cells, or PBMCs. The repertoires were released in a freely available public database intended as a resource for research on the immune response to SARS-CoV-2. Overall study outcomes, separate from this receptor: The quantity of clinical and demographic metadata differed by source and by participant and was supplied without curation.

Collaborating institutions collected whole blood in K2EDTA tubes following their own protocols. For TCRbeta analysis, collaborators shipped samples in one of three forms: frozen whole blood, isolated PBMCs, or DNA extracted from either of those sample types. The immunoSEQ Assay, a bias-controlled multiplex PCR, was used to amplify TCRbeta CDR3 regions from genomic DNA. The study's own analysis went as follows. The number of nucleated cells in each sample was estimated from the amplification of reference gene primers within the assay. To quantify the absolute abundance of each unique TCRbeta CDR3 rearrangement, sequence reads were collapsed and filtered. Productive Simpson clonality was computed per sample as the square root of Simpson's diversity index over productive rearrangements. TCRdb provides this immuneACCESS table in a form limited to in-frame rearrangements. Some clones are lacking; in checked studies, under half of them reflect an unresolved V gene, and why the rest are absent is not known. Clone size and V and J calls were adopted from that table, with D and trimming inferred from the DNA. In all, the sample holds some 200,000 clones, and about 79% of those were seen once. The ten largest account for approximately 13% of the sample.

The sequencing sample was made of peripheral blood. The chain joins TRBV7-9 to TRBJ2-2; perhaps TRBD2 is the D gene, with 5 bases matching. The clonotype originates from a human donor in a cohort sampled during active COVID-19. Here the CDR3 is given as CASSARASNTGELFF. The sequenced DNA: TGTGCCAGCAGCGCGCGGGCTTCGAACACCGGGGAGCTGTTTTTT. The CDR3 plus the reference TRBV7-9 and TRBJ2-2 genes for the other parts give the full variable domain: DTGVSQNPRHKITKRGQNVTFRCDPISEHNRLYWYRQTLGQGPEFLTYFQNEAQLEKSRLLSDRFSAERPKGSFSTLEIQRTEQGDSAMYLCASSARASNTGELFFGEGSRLTVL.